This TCR beta chain stems from a study of cytomegalovirus exposure and HLA in healthy donors. Study overall: Among the roughly 430 genotyped donors, 70% to 85% were placed in the Caucasian-associated ancestry cluster. Overall study findings and caveats: Sequence variants that were highly shared formed a cluster that was likely a sequencing artifact. With high specificity and sensitivity, the classifier reportedly diagnosed cytomegalovirus status.

The PCR used 60 Vbeta and 13 Jbeta primers. Clones were read by immunoSEQ multiplex PCR, and TCRdb kept only the in-frame ones, dropping some. The sample carries about 190,000 clones, more than 60% recorded once. Turning to this clone: Antigen: not known.

This CDR3 contains 13 residues. Germline-derived CDR1 and CDR2 are SGHVS and FQNEAQ. Trimming removed 5 bases from V and 9 bases from J; junction bases left unmatched: 4. The clonotype comes from a woman younger than 45 in good health and CMV-seropositive. Sequencing was done on a sample of PBMCs. This chain uses TRBV7-8 with TRBJ1-6; 7 nucleotides match TRBD1. CDR3 residues: CASSTGEASPLHF. In DNA, the CDR3 is TGTGCCAGCAGCACAGGGGAGGCTTCACCCCTCCACTTT.